This T cell receptor beta chain was identified during a study of T cells in Graves' hyperthyroidism and ophthalmopathy. On the study more broadly: Specimen type is peripheral blood, collected at initial diagnosis prior to any treatment. Broader study findings: The majority of expanded thyroid clonotypes above 0.001 also appeared in blood.

RNA transcripts gave rise to amplified TCR beta CDR3 regions. First-round RT-PCR of the TCR CDR3 relied on the HTBI primer set. One entry per CDR3 protein results from TCRdb running MiXCR on the multiplex PCR reads. The sample lists about 130,000 distinct CDR3 sequences; roughly a fifth were seen once. Of note for this clonotype: Its target is unknown.

Sequences were obtained from blood. The TCR originated in a woman aged 45-59 years with Graves' hyperthyroidism that later progressed to Graves' ophthalmopathy.

This chain's CDR3 is CASSSPRGRRAKNIQYF. In DNA form, the CDR3 reads TGTGCCAGTAGTAGTCCCCGCGGGAGGCGGGCCAAAAACATTCAGTACTTC. The gene calls are TRBV19 and TRBJ2-4; 8 bases are a match to TRBD2. The CDR3 runs to 17 residues. The trim removed 4 bases at V and 1 base at J, leaving 9 bases unmatched. Germline loops: CDR1 LNHDA, CDR2 SQIVND (reference sequence).